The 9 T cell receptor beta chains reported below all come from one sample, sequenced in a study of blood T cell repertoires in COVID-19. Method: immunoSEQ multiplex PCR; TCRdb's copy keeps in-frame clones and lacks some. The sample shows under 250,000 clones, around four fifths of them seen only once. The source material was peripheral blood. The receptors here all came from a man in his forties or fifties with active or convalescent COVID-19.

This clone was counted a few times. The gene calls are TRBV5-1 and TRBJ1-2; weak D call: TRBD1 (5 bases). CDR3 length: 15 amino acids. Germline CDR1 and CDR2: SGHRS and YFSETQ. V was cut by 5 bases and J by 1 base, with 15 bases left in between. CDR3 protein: CASRSPGRDNYGYTF. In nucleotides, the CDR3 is TGCGCCAGCAGATCGCCGGGCAGGGATAACTATGGCTACACCTTC. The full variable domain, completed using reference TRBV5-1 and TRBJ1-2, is KAGVTQTPRYLIKTRGQQVTLSCSPISGHRSVSWYQQTPGQGLQFLFEYFSETQRNKGNFPGRFSGRQFSNSRSEMNVSTLELGDSALYLCASRSPGRDNYGYTFGSGTRLTVV.

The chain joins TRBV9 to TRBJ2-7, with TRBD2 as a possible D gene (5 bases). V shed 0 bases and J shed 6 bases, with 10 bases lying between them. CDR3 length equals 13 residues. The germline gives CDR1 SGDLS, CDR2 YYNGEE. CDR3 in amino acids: CASSVGRSREQYF. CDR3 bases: TGTGCCAGCAGCGTAGGGAGGAGCCGCGAGCAGTACTTC.

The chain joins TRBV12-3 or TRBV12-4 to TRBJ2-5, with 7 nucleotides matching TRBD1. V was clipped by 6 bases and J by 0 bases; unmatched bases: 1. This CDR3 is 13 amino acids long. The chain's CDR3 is CASSGTDQETQYF. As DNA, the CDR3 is TGTGCCAGCAGCGGGACAGACCAAGAGACCCAGTACTTC.

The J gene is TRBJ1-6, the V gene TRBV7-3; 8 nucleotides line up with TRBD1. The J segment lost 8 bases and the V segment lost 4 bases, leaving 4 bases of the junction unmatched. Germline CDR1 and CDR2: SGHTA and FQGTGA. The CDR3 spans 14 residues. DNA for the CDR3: TGTGCCAGCAGCTCTCAGGGGGCAGATTCACCCCTCCACTTT. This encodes CASSSQGADSPLHF.

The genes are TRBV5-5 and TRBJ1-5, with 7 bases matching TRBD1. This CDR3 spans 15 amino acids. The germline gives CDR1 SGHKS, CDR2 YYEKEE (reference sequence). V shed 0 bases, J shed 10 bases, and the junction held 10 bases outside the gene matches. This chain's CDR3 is CASSLAGRGNRPQHF. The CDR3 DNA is TGTGCCAGCAGCTTGGCCGGCAGGGGGAATCGCCCCCAGCATTTT.

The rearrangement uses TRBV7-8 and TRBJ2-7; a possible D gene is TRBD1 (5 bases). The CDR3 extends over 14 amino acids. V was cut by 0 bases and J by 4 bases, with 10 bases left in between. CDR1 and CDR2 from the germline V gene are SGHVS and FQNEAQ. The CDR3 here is CASSLALGQYEQYF. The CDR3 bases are TGTGCCAGCAGCTTAGCACTGGGGCAGTACGAGCAGTACTTC.

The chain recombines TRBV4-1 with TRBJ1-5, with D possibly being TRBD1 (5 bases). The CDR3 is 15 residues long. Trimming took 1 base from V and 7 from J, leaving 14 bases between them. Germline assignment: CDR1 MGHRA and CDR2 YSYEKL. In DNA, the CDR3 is TGCGCCAGCAGCCAAGTTGGGGGGTTCGGGCAGCCCCAGCATTTT. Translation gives CASSQVGGFGQPQHF.

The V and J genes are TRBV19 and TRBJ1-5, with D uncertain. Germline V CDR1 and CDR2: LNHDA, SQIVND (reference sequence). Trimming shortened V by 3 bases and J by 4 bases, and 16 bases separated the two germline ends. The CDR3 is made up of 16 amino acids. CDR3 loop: CASSMPIRRGNQPQHF. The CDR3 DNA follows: TGTGCCAGTAGTATGCCGATCCGGCGGGGAAATCAGCCCCAGCATTTT.

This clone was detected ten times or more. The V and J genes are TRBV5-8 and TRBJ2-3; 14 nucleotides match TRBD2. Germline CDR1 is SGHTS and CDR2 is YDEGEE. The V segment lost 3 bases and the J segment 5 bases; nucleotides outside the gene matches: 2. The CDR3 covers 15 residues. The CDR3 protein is CASSSGLAGGDTQYF. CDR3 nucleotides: TGTGCCAGCAGCTCCGGACTAGCGGGAGGAGATACGCAGTATTTT. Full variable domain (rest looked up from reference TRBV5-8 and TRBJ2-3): EAGVTQSPTHLIKTRGQQATLRCSPISGHTSVYWYQQALGLGLQFLLWYDEGEERNRGNFPPRFSGRQFPNYSSELNVNALELEDSALYLCASSSGLAGGDTQYFGPGTRLTVL.